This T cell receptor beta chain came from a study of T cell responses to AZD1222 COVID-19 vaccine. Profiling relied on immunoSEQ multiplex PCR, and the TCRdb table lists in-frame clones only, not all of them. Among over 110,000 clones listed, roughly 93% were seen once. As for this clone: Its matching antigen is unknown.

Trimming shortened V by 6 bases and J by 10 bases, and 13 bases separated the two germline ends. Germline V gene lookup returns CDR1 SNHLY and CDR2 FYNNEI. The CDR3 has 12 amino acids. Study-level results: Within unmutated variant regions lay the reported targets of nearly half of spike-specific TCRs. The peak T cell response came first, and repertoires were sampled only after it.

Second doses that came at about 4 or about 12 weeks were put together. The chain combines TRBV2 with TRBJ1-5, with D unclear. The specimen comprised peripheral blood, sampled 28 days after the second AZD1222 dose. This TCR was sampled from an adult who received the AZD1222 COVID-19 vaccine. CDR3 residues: CASSDPIQPQHF. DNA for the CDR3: TGTGCCAGCAGCGATCCAATACAACCCCAGCATTTT.